This TCR beta chain was identified in a study of T cell repertoires in cytomegalovirus infection. The wider study: A matching HLA type, together with CMV infection, was signaled by public TCR beta signatures. Study-level points and caveats: It was HLA-C-restricted CMV-specific TCR beta clonotypes that dominated the response ex vivo.

Germline V CDR1 and CDR2: SQVTM, ANQGSEA. V was clipped by 4 bases and J by 2 bases; unmatched bases: 8. The CDR3 runs 15 residues. This clonotype was seen only a few times. Its specificity is not known. Using its own MiXCR run on the reads, TCRdb lists one record per CDR3 protein. The sample holds about 220,000 distinct CDR3 sequences, 35% to 40% seen once. The sequences come from CD8+ T cells from cultured PBMCs, collected from culture after CMV antigen stimulation. The sequence was obtained from a human donor in good health (CMV status not recorded). Some clones in this sample may be carry-over from other donors' samples. The V call is TRBV29-1, the J call TRBJ2-1; the match to TRBD2 covers 7 bases. CDR3 nucleotides: TGCAGCGTTGGGGGGGGGACTACTCCCTACAATGAGCAGTTCTTC. Residues: CSVGGGTTPYNEQFF.